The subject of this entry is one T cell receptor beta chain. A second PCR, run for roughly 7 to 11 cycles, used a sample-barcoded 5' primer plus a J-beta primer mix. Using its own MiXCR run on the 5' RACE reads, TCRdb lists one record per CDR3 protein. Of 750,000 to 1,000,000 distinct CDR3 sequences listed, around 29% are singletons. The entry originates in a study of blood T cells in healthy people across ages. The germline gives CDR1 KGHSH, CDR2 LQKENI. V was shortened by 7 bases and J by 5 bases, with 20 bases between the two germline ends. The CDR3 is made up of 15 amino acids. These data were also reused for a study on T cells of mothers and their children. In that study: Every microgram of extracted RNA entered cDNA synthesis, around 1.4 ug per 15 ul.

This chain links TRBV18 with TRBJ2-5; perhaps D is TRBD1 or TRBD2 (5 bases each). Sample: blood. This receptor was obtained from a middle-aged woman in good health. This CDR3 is CASFSPVGGKETQYF. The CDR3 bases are TGTGCCAGCTTTTCACCTGTTGGGGGAAAGGAGACCCAGTACTTC.